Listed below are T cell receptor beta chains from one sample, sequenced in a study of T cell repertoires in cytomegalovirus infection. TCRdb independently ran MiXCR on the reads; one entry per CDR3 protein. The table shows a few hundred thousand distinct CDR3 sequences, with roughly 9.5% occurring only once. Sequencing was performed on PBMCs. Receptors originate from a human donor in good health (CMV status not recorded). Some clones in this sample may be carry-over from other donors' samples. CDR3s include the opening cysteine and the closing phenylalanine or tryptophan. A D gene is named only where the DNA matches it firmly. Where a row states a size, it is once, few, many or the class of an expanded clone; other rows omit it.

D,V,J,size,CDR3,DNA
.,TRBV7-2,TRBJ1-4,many,CASSLDGDEKLFF,TGTGCCAGCAGCTTAGATGGGGATGAAAAACTGTTTTTT
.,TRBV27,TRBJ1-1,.,CASSSLQGFTEAFF,TGTGCCAGCAGTTCCCTTCAGGGGTTCACTGAAGCTTTCTTT
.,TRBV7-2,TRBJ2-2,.,CASTSLPSSTGELFF,TGTGCCAGCACCTCTCTGCCTAGCAGCACCGGGGAGCTGTTTTTT
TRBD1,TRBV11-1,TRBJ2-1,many,CASSSGQIRNNEQFF,TGTGCCAGCAGCTCGGGACAGATTAGGAACAATGAGCAGTTCTTC
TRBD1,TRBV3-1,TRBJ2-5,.,CASSQDWGTGWKTQYF,TGTGCCAGCAGCCAAGATTGGGGGACAGGGTGGAAGACCCAGTACTTC
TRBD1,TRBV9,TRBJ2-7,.,CASSMTGAAYEQYF,TGTGCCAGCAGTATGACAGGGGCGGCCTACGAGCAGTACTTC
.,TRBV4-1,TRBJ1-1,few,CASSQTRRDTEAFF,TGCGCCAGCAGCCAAACCCGACGGGACACTGAAGCTTTCTTT
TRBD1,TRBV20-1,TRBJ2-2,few,CSAYQGALTGELFF,TGCAGTGCTTACCAGGGGGCTTTGACCGGGGAGCTGTTTTTT
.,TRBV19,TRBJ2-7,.,CASSNPPEQYF,TGTGCCAGTAGTAACCCCCCGGAGCAGTACTTC
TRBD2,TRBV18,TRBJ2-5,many,CASSPLPAGNQETQYF,TGTGCCAGCTCACCACTCCCAGCGGGGAACCAAGAGACCCAGTACTTC
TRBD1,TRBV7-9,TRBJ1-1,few,CASSSGQGPNTEAFF,TGTGCCAGCAGCTCGGGACAGGGGCCCAACACTGAAGCTTTCTTT
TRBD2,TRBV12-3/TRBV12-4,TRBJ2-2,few,CASRGGASGREGITGELFF,TGTGCCAGCAGGGGGGGGGCTAGCGGGAGGGAGGGTATCACCGGGGAGCTGTTTTTT
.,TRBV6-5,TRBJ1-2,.,CASRAQGGYGYTF,TGTGCCAGCAGGGCCCAGGGTGGCTATGGCTACACCTTC
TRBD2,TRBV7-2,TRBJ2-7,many,CASSLAGLAGAYEQYF,TGTGCCAGCAGCTTAGCGGGCCTAGCGGGAGCATACGAGCAGTACTTC
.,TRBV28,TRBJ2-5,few,CASSPTGPYQETQYF,TGTGCCAGCAGTCCGACAGGACCGTACCAAGAGACCCAGTACTTC
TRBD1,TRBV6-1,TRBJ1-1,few,CASRFYPTGVDTEAFF,TGTGCCAGCAGGTTCTATCCGACAGGGGTGGACACTGAAGCTTTCTTT
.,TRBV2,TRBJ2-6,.,CASSYGTSGANVLTF,TGTGCCAGCAGCTACGGGACCTCTGGGGCCAACGTCCTGACTTTC
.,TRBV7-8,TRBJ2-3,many,CASSLVGSPTDTQYF,TGTGCCAGCAGCTTAGTCGGGAGCCCCACAGATACGCAGTATTTT
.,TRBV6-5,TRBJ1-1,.,CASSYLVTGRENTEAFF,TGTGCCAGCAGTTATCTAGTCACAGGGAGAGAGAACACTGAAGCTTTCTTT
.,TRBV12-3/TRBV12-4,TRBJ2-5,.,CASKPGFKSQETQYF,TGTGCCAGCAAGCCGGGGTTTAAGTCTCAAGAGACCCAGTACTTC
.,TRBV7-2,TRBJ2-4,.,CASSLGGGGFTNIQYF,TGTGCCAGCAGCTTAGGGGGGGGGGGCTTCACAAACATTCAGTACTTC
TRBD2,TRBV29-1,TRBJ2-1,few,CSVVGLAGGTNEQFF,TGCAGCGTCGTTGGACTAGCGGGAGGGACCAATGAGCAGTTCTTC
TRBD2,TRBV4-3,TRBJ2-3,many,CASSQDPLAGPDTQYF,TGCGCCAGCAGCCAAGATCCACTAGCGGGGCCAGATACGCAGTATTTT
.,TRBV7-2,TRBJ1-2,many,CASSLAVEGYTF,TGTGCCAGCAGCTTAGCTGTCGAGGGCTACACCTTC
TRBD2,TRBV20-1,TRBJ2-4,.,CSARDPASGRRDIQYF,TGCAGTGCTAGAGATCCAGCGAGCGGGAGACGGGACATTCAGTACTTC
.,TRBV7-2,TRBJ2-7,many,CASSQRNRYEQYF,TGTGCCAGCAGCCAACGGAACCGCTACGAGCAGTACTTC
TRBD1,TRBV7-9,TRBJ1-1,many,CASSLETGAANTEAFF,TGTGCCAGCAGCTTAGAAACAGGGGCGGCGAACACTGAAGCTTTCTTT
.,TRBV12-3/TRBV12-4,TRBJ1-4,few,CASSFWQTHEKLFF,TGTGCCAGCAGTTTTTGGCAGACCCATGAAAAACTGTTTTTT
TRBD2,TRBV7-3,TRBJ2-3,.,CASSFGGGRADTQYF,TGTGCCAGCAGCTTCGGGGGGGGGAGGGCAGATACGCAGTATTTT
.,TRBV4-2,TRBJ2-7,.,CASSHRQAEQYF,TGTGCCAGCAGCCATCGGCAGGCCGAGCAGTACTTC
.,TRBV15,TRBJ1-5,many,CATSRGPLTAGNQPQHF,TGTGCCACCAGCAGAGGCCCCTTGACCGCGGGCAATCAGCCCCAGCATTTT
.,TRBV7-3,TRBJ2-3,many,CASRLYTSADTQYF,TGTGCCAGCAGGTTGTATACTAGTGCAGATACGCAGTATTTT
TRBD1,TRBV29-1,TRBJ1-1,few,CSGGQGSMNTEAFF,TGCAGCGGAGGACAGGGCTCAATGAACACTGAAGCTTTCTTT
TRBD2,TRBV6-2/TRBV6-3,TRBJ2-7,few,CASRPPTSAINYEQYF,TGTGCCAGCAGACCTCCAACTAGCGCGATCAACTACGAGCAGTACTTC
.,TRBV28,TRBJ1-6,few,CASRPDSNSPLHF,TGTGCCAGCAGACCGGACAGTAATTCACCCCTCCACTTT
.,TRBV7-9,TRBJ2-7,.,CASSHVRSEQYF,TGTGCCAGCAGCCACGTGAGAAGTGAGCAGTACTTC
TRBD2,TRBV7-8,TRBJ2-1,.,CASRGTSGRDEQFF,TGTGCCAGCAGGGGGACTAGCGGGAGGGATGAGCAGTTCTTC
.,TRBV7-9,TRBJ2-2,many,CASSLRPTGTGELFF,TGTGCCAGCAGCCTCAGACCCACGGGCACCGGGGAGCTGTTTTTT
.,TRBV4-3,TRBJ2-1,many,CASSQDTPGGGNNYNEQFF,TGCGCCAGCAGCCAAGATACGCCTGGTGGCGGGAATAACTACAATGAGCAGTTCTTC
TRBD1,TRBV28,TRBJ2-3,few,CASPPKGALTDTQYF,TGTGCCAGCCCCCCTAAGGGGGCCCTTACAGATACGCAGTATTTT
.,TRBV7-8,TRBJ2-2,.,CASSFLAEGGELFF,TGTGCCAGCAGCTTCCTGGCAGAGGGCGGGGAGCTGTTTTTT
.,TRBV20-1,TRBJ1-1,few,CSALRGNTEAFF,TGCAGTGCCCTAAGGGGGAACACTGAAGCTTTCTTT
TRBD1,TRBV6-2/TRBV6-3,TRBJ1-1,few,CASRILPGTGNPAFF,TGTGCCAGCAGGATCCTTCCCGGGACAGGGAATCCAGCTTTCTTT
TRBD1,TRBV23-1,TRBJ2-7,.,CASRGFRGHSYEQYF,TGCGCCAGCAGGGGATTCAGGGGGCATTCTTACGAGCAGTACTTC
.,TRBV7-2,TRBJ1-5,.,CASSLGGGRSNQPQHF,TGTGCCAGCAGCTTAGGTGGGGGACGGAGCAATCAGCCCCAGCATTTT
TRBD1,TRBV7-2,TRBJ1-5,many,CASSPQGDQPQHF,TGTGCCAGCAGCCCACAGGGGGATCAGCCCCAGCATTTT